A selection of T cell receptor beta chains follows, all from one sample in a study of T-cell reconstitution after alpha-beta-depleted transplantation in children. Each CDR3 protein gets one entry after TCRdb re-called the PCR reads with MiXCR. Counted here are 73,000 or so distinct CDR3 sequences, 4.9% occurring once; the ten biggest clones make up approximately 20%. This sample comprised PBMCs, mostly from graft donor cells, obtained 180 days after TCRalphabeta/CD19-depleted stem cell transplant. The receptors stem from a boy less than two years old who had a stem cell transplant for acute myeloid leukemia, so the T cells may come from the graft donor. CDR3s include the opening cysteine and the closing phenylalanine or tryptophan. A D gene is named only where the DNA matches it firmly. Clone size is stated in some rows and not others, as once, few, many or a class when expanded.

D gene | J gene | clone size | V gene | CDR3 DNA | CDR3 protein
TRBD1 | TRBJ1-4 | many | TRBV29-1 | TGCAGCGTTGAGGAGACAGGGGTTGAAAAACTGTTTTTT | CSVEETGVEKLFF
NA | TRBJ1-2 | many | TRBV3-1 | TGTGCCAGCCGCCTACTCGGCTCGGGTGGCTACACCTTC | CASRLLGSGGYTF
NA | TRBJ2-1 | many | TRBV7-3 | TGTGCCAGCAGCTTAACCGGCAATGAGCAGTTCTTC | CASSLTGNEQFF
NA | TRBJ1-2 | many | TRBV20-1 | TGCAGTGCTAGTGTCGGGGTCTACTATGGCTACACCTTC | CSASVGVYYGYTF
NA | TRBJ2-5 | many | TRBV10-3 | TGTGCCATCAGTAGCAGTGGGGGAGAGACCCAGTACTTC | CAISSSGGETQYF
NA | TRBJ2-1 | many | TRBV19 | TGTGCCAGTAGTATTGGGGTGACAGTTGAATTAAATGAGCAGTTCTTC | CASSIGVTVELNEQFF
TRBD1 | TRBJ2-1 | many | TRBV11-2 | TGTGCCAGCAGCGGTTCCGGGACAGGAAATGAGCAGTTCTTC | CASSGSGTGNEQFF
NA | TRBJ2-4 | few | TRBV11-2 | TGTGCCAGCAGCACCTACTTCGCCGACACGCTAGCCAAAAACATTCAGTACTTC | CASSTYFADTLAKNIQYF
NA | TRBJ1-5 | many | TRBV24-1 | TGTGCCACCAGTGATTTTGCGGGGGGGACACATCAGCCCCAGCATTTT | CATSDFAGGTHQPQHF
TRBD1 | TRBJ1-1 | many | TRBV4-3 | TGCGCCACCGGGACAGGGGCAATGAACACTGAAGCTTTCTTT | CATGTGAMNTEAFF
TRBD2 | TRBJ2-3 | hyperexpanded | TRBV4-3 | TGCGCCAGCAGCCAAGAATGGCTAGCGGGGATTTCAGATACGCAGTATTTT | CASSQEWLAGISDTQYF
NA | TRBJ2-5 | many | TRBV4-1 | TGCGCCAGCAGCCAAGCCCAGCTAAGAGAGACCCAGTACTTC | CASSQAQLRETQYF
TRBD2 | TRBJ2-1 | many | TRBV9 | TGTGCCAGCAGCGTAGAACTAGCGGGTCCCAATGAGCAGTTCTTC | CASSVELAGPNEQFF
NA | TRBJ1-2 | many | TRBV12-3/TRBV12-4 | TGTGCCAGCAGTTTTGTGGGGGGCGTTAACTATGGCTACACCTTC | CASSFVGGVNYGYTF
NA | TRBJ2-1 | many | TRBV30 | TGTGCCTGGAACAGGGACAATGAGCAGTTCTTC | CAWNRDNEQFF
NA | TRBJ2-6 | medium-sized | TRBV3-1 | TGTGCCAGCAGCCTCCACTCTGGGGCCAACGTCCTGACTTTC | CASSLHSGANVLTF
TRBD2 | TRBJ2-3 | many | TRBV4-1 | TGCGCCAGCAGCCAAGGGGCTAGCGGGGGGTCAGATACGCAGTATTTT | CASSQGASGGSDTQYF
NA | TRBJ2-5 | many | TRBV21-1 | TGTGCCAGCAGCAAAAAGGATCCGGGACAGGGAGAGACCCAGTACTTC | CASSKKDPGQGETQYF
NA | TRBJ1-3 | many | TRBV6-1 | TGTGCCAGCAGGGAAACGGGAAACACCATATATTTT | CASRETGNTIYF
TRBD2 | TRBJ2-3 | many | TRBV11-2 | TGTGCCAGCAGCTCACGGACTAGCGGGGGGTTCACAGATACGCAGTATTTT | CASSSRTSGGFTDTQYF
TRBD1 | TRBJ2-5 | many | TRBV12-3/TRBV12-4 | TGTGCCAGCAGTCTAGGGACAGCGTTACAAGAGACCCAGTACTTC | CASSLGTALQETQYF
NA | TRBJ2-1 | many | TRBV4-2 | TGTGCCAGCAGCCAAGAAACGGCCTTTACCTACAATGAGCAGTTCTTC | CASSQETAFTYNEQFF
NA | TRBJ2-3 | many | TRBV11-1 | TGTGCCAGCAGCTTATTTTGGCCTGGGAGTCTCACAGATACGCAGTATTTT | CASSLFWPGSLTDTQYF
TRBD1 | TRBJ1-2 | many | TRBV5-1 | TGCGCCAGCAGCTTGGTGGCAGGGGGCGAGCACTATGGCTACACCTTC | CASSLVAGGEHYGYTF
TRBD2 | TRBJ2-3 | many | TRBV5-1 | TGCGCCAGCAGCCTACGGGACTATCCGAATACGCAGTATTTT | CASSLRDYPNTQYF
TRBD1 | TRBJ2-3 | many | TRBV2 | TGTGCCAGCAGTCGGGACAGCTCTAGCACAGATACGCAGTATTTT | CASSRDSSSTDTQYF
TRBD1 | TRBJ2-1 | many | TRBV7-2 | TGTGCCAGCAGCCAGGGGGTAATCCAGTTCTTC | CASSQGVIQFF
NA | TRBJ1-1 | many | TRBV20-1 | TGCAGTGCTAGTAACGCGTTTGAAGCTTTCTTT | CSASNAFEAFF
NA | TRBJ2-1 | many | TRBV7-3 | TGTGCCAGCAGCTTAGAAGGGTTCCACCTTGGCGGAAAGCAGTTCTTC | CASSLEGFHLGGKQFF
TRBD1 | TRBJ1-1 | many | TRBV7-2 | TGTGCCAGCAGCTTAGGGACAGGGGGGTACGCTTTCTTT | CASSLGTGGYAFF
NA | TRBJ2-3 | many | TRBV5-5 | TGTGCCAGCAGCCCACAGGGTCCCCCTAGCACAGATACGCAGTATTTT | CASSPQGPPSTDTQYF
TRBD1 | TRBJ1-1 | many | TRBV28 | TGTGCCAGCAGTTGGGACAGGGTTAGACACTCGAACACTGAAGCTTTCTTT | CASSWDRVRHSNTEAFF
NA | TRBJ1-2 | many | TRBV12-3/TRBV12-4 | TGTGCCAGCAGTTTCCGGACAGCCACGGGCGTCGACTATGGCTACACCTTC | CASSFRTATGVDYGYTF
NA | TRBJ2-7 | many | TRBV20-1 | TGCAGTGCTTCTAACAGGGAAGAGCAGTACTTC | CSASNREEQYF
TRBD1 | TRBJ2-1 | many | TRBV19 | TGTGCCAGTAGGCCCCTCGGACAGGGGGCCTACAATGAGCAGTTCTTC | CASRPLGQGAYNEQFF
NA | TRBJ2-1 | many | TRBV11-3 | TGTGCCAGCAGCCCCAGACTCGGATCCTACAATGAGCAGTTCTTC | CASSPRLGSYNEQFF
TRBD2 | TRBJ2-2 | many | TRBV5-1 | TGCGCCAGCAGCGTGAGACTAGCGGGGGACACCGGGGAGCTGTTTTTT | CASSVRLAGDTGELFF
NA | TRBJ1-6 | many | TRBV20-1 | TGCAGTGCGACCTCCGGACTGTACAATTCACCCCTCCACTTT | CSATSGLYNSPLHF
NA | TRBJ2-1 | NA | TRBV1 | TGCACCAGCAGCCAACTGATAGCGGGGGTAGATGAGCAGTTCTTC | CTSSQLIAGVDEQFF
NA | TRBJ2-5 | many | TRBV7-9 | TGTGCCAGCAGCCCGAACGGGGAGACCCAGTACTTC | CASSPNGETQYF
NA | TRBJ1-6 | many | TRBV20-1 | TGCAGTGCTAGCTACAGCTATAATTCACCCCTCCACTTT | CSASYSYNSPLHF
NA | TRBJ2-2 | many | TRBV9 | TGTGCCAGCAGCGTAGGTAGCGGAGGTACCGGGGAGCTGTTTTTT | CASSVGSGGTGELFF
NA | TRBJ2-1 | NA | TRBV11-2 | TGTGCCAGCAGCTTAGGAGGGGCAATACAGTTCTTC | CASSLGGAIQFF
TRBD2 | TRBJ2-1 | many | TRBV20-1 | TGCAGTGCTCGACCTCCGGGGGGAGGGTACAATGAGCAGTTCTTC | CSARPPGGGYNEQFF
NA | TRBJ2-5 | many | TRBV24-1 | TGTGCCACCAGTGATTCGGTAGGAGGCCGAGAGACCCAGTACTTC | CATSDSVGGRETQYF
TRBD2 | TRBJ2-7 | many | TRBV5-5 | TGTGCCAGCAGCCCGGGGACTAGCGGCGGGTACGAGCAGTACTTC | CASSPGTSGGYEQYF
TRBD2 | TRBJ2-3 | many | TRBV12-3/TRBV12-4 | TGTGCCAGCAGTTCGCAGGGACTAGCAACAGATACGCAGTATTTT | CASSSQGLATDTQYF
NA | TRBJ2-5 | many | TRBV7-7 | TGTGCCAGCAGCCAAGACAGCGTGGAGACCCAGTACTTC | CASSQDSVETQYF
NA | TRBJ1-6 | many | TRBV20-1 | TGCAGTGCTAGAATGTCACCCCTCCACTTT | CSARMSPLHF
NA | TRBJ1-5 | many | TRBV6-2/TRBV6-3 | TGTGCCAGCAGTCCTCCCCGGGGGGCGGTTCAGCCCCAGCATTTT | CASSPPRGAVQPQHF
NA | TRBJ1-5 | many | TRBV7-9 | TGTGCCAGCAGCTTAGGGTGGGATCAGCCCCAGCATTTT | CASSLGWDQPQHF
TRBD1 | TRBJ2-5 | many | TRBV14 | TGTGCCAGCAGCCAGGGGGGACAGGGGGCGTGGGAGACCCAGTACTTC | CASSQGGQGAWETQYF
NA | TRBJ1-5 | many | TRBV11-2 | TGTGCCAGCAGCTTAGGGCCCGGGTGGGGTCAGCCCCAGCATTTT | CASSLGPGWGQPQHF
NA | TRBJ2-7 | many | TRBV29-1 | TGCAGCGTTGAAGTCGGGATCCCCTACGAGCAGTACTTC | CSVEVGIPYEQYF
TRBD1 | TRBJ1-5 | many | TRBV19 | TGTGCCAGTAGTCCACAGGGGGCTCAGAGCAATCAGCCCCAGCATTTT | CASSPQGAQSNQPQHF
TRBD2 | TRBJ2-1 | many | TRBV6-5 | TGTGCCAGCAGTCTCCGACTAGCGGGGGGGCATGAGCAGTTCTTC | CASSLRLAGGHEQFF